This paragraph reports one TCR beta chain. Profiling relied on immunoSEQ multiplex PCR, and the TCRdb table lists in-frame clones only, not all of them. The sample carries 12,000 or so clones, roughly 86% recorded once. The sample originates from a study of OX40 agonist ivuxolimab in advanced cancers. The sequencing used CD4+ or CD8+ T cells sorted from blood, collected in a trial of the OX40 agonist ivuxolimab. The receptor was isolated from an adult with an advanced solid tumor such as melanoma, head and neck, liver or kidney cancer.

CDR3 in DNA: TGTGCCAGCAGCATCACCGGACAGGGCGTGGACGAGCAGTACTTC. It specifies CASSITGQGVDEQYF. V usage is TRBV6-5 and J usage is TRBJ2-7; 8 bases fit TRBD1. Germline V gene data show CDR1 as MNHEY and CDR2 as SVGAGI. The CDR3 is made up of 15 amino acids. With V trimmed by 6 bases and J by 5 bases, 12 bases remained unmatched.